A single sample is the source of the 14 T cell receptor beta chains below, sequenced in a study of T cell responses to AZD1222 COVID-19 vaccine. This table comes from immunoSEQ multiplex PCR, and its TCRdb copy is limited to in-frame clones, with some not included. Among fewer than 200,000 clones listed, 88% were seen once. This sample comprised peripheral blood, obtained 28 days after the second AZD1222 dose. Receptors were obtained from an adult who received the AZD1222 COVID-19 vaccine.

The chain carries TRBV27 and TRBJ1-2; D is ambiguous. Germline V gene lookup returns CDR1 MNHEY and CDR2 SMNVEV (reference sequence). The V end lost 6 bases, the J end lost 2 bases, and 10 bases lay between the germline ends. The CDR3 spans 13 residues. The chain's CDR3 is CASSRSDNYGYTF. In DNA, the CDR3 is TGTGCCAGCAGCCGGTCTGACAACTATGGCTACACCTTC.

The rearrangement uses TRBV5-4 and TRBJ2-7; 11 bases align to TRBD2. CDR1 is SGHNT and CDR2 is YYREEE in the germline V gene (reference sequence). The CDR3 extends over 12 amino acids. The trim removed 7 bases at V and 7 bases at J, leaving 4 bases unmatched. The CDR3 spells CASRLAGGEQYF. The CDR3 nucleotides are TGTGCCAGCCGCCTAGCGGGAGGAGAGCAGTACTTC.

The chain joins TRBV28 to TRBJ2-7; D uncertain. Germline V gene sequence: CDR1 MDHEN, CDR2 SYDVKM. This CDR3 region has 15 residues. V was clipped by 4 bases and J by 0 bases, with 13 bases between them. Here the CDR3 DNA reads TGTGCCAGCAGTTCAACCACGATGGCCTCCTACGAGCAGTACTTC. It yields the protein CASSSTTMASYEQYF.

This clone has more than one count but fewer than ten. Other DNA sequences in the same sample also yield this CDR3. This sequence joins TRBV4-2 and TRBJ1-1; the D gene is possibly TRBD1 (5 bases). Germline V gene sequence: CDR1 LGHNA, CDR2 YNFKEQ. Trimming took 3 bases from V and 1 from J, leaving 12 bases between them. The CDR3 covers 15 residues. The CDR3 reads CASSQMGTANTEAFF. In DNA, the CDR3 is TGTGCCAGCAGCCAGATGGGGACTGCGAACACTGAAGCTTTCTTT.

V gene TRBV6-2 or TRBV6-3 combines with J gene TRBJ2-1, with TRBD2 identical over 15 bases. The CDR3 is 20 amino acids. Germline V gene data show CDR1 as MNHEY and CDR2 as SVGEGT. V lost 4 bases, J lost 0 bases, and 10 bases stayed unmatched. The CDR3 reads CASSSWTSGRAPGSYNEQFF. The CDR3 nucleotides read TGTGCCAGCAGTTCCTGGACTAGCGGGAGGGCCCCCGGCTCCTACAATGAGCAGTTCTTC.

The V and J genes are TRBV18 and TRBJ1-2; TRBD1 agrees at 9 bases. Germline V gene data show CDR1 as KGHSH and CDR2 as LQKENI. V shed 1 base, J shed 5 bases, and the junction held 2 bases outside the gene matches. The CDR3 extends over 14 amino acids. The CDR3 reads CASSPQGQGYGYTF. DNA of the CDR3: TGTGCCAGCTCACCACAAGGACAGGGGTATGGCTACACCTTC.

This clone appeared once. In DNA, the CDR3 is TGTGCCAGCATTGGACTAGCGGCCCCCTCCTACAATGAGCAGTTCTTC. Its protein is CASIGLAAPSYNEQFF. The chain carries TRBV2 and TRBJ2-1; 10 bases are shared with TRBD2. After removal of 7 bases from V and 0 bases from J, the junction contained 6 bases not matched to a gene. In germline, CDR1 is SNHLY, CDR2 FYNNEI. The CDR3 sequence is 16 residues long.

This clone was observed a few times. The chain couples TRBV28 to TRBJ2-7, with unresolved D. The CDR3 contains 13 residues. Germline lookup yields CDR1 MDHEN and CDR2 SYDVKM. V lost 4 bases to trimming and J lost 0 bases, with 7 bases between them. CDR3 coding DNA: TGTGCCAGCAGTTCCATGCCCTCCTACGAGCAGTACTTC. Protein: CASSSMPSYEQYF.

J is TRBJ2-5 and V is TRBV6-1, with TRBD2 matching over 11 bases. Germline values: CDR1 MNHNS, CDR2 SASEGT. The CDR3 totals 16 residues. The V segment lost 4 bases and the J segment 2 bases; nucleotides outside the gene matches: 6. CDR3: CASSAPGLAAQETQYF. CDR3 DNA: TGTGCCAGCAGTGCCCCGGGACTAGCGGCACAAGAGACCCAGTACTTC.

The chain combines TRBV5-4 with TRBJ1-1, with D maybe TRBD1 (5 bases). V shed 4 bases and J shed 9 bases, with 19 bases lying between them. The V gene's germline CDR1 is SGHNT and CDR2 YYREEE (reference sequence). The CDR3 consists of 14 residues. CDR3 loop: CASSPGLQLGQAFF. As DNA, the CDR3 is TGTGCCAGCAGCCCGGGACTGCAACTGGGCCAAGCTTTCTTT.

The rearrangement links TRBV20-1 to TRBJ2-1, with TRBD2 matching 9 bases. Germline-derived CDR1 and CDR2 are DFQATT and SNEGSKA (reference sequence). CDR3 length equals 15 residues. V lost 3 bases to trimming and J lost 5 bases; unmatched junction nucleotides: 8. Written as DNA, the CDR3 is TGCAGTGCTAGTCTGGTCGCTAGCGGGAACAATGAGCAGTTCTTC. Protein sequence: CSASLVASGNNEQFF.

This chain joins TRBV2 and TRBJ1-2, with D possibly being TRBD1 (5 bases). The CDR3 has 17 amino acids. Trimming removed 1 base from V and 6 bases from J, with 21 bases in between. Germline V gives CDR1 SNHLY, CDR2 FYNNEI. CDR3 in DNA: TGTGCCAGCAGTGAAGAAGGTACGGGGGTAGTTCTTAATGGCTACACCTTC. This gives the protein CASSEEGTGVVLNGYTF.

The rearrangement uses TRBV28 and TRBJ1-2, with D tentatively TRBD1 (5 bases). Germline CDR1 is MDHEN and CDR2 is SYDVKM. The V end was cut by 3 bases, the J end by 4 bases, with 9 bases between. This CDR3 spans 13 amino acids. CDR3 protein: CASSLRGGYGYTF. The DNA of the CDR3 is TGTGCCAGCAGTTTGCGGGGGGGCTATGGCTACACCTTC.

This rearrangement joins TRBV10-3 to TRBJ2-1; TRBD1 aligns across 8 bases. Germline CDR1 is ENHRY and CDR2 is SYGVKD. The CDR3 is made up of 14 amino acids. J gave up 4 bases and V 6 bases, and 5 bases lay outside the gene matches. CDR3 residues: CAIRGQELYNEQFF. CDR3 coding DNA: TGTGCCATCAGGGGACAGGAGCTATACAATGAGCAGTTCTTC.